This T cell receptor beta chain was captured in a study of T cell responses to AZD1222 COVID-19 vaccine. Study-level points and caveats: White British people made up most donors, females outnumbered males, and clonal diversity was possibly underestimated.

On this clone itself: Its antigen is not known.

Per germline, CDR1 SGHNT and CDR2 YYREEE (reference sequence). V was clipped by 0 bases and J by 8 bases; unmatched bases: 6. The CDR3 covers 15 residues. Clones were sequenced by immunoSEQ multiplex PCR, and TCRdb holds only the in-frame ones, with some missing. The repertoire holds about 120,000 clones, with 87% as singletons. Specimen: peripheral blood, collected on day 0 of AZD1222 vaccination. The receptor was isolated from an adult in good health. This sequence joins TRBV5-4 and TRBJ1-4, with 8 bases identical to TRBD1. The CDR3 bases are TGTGCCAGCAGCTTGGATGGACAGGGCCAAGAAAAACTGTTTTTT. Protein product: CASSLDGQGQEKLFF.